This T cell receptor beta chain was found in a study of cytomegalovirus exposure and HLA in healthy donors. The PCR used 60 Vbeta and 13 Jbeta primers. Some clones are missing from TCRdb's copy, which holds only in-frame ones; the method was immunoSEQ multiplex PCR. The sample holds 170,000 or so clones, 80% seen once. Germline V gives CDR1 SGHRS, CDR2 YFSETQ. The V gene lost 3 bases and the J gene lost 1 base, with 21 bases spanning the gap. The CDR3 extends over 18 amino acids. Material: PBMCs. The rearrangement links TRBV5-1 to TRBJ2-3; possible D gene TRBD2, 6 bases. The receptor comes from a man younger than 45 in good health and CMV-seropositive. The CDR3, as DNA: TGCGCCAGCAGCTCGGTGGCCTCGGTGTGGGGGGGCACAGATACGCAGTATTTT. It translates to CASSSVASVWGGTDTQYF.